Shown below are 30 T cell receptor beta chains from a single sample sequenced in a study of blood T cell repertoires in COVID-19. Clones were read by immunoSEQ multiplex PCR, and TCRdb kept only the in-frame ones, dropping some. The sample has around 340,000 clones, 70% to 90% seen once. Sequencing used peripheral blood. Every receptor here comes from a woman in her fifties or sixties with COVID-19, enrolled during active disease.

The chain uses TRBV25-1 and TRBJ1-6, with 8 bases lining up with TRBD1. Germline V gene sequence: CDR1 MGHDK, CDR2 SYGVNS. CDR3 length equals 14 residues. With V trimmed by 2 bases and J by 7 bases, 1 base remained unmatched. CDR3 amino acids: CASSERQGNSPLHF. The DNA of the CDR3 is TGTGCCAGCAGTGAACGACAGGGGAATTCACCCCTCCACTTT.

V and J are TRBV19 and TRBJ2-2, with TRBD2 identical over 10 bases. The CDR3 consists of 15 residues. The V and J ends lost 8 bases and 2 bases, in that order; junction bases with no gene match: 5. Germline V gives CDR1 LNHDA, CDR2 SQIVND (reference sequence). CDR3 in amino acids: CASYSGGANTGELFF. As DNA, the CDR3 is TGTGCCAGTTACAGCGGGGGGGCAAACACCGGGGAGCTGTTTTTT.

V is TRBV7-3 and J is TRBJ2-3; TRBD2 aligns across 12 bases. With V trimmed by 0 bases and J by 0 bases, 13 bases remained unmatched. CDR3 length: 21 amino acids. From germline, CDR1 is SGHTA and CDR2 FQGTGA. CDR3 nucleotide sequence: TGTGCCAGCAGCTTAACCCCCCTAGGGCTAGCGGGGGGGCTGAGCACAGATACGCAGTATTTT. Encoded protein: CASSLTPLGLAGGLSTDTQYF.

The sample holds a few counts of this clone. The chain recombines TRBV20-1 with TRBJ1-5; the D gene is possibly TRBD1 (5 bases). The CDR3 spans 12 residues. CDR1 and CDR2 from the germline V gene are DFQATT and SNEGSKA (reference sequence). V lost 3 bases to trimming and J lost 7 bases, with 10 bases between them. Here the CDR3 DNA reads TGCAGTGCTAGTGGGGCGGGACAGCCCCAGCATTTT. Translated: CSASGAGQPQHF.

The genes are TRBV5-8 and TRBJ1-1; D ambiguous. Trimming pared 2 bases from V and 7 bases from J, leaving 9 bases between. The CDR3 loop spans 12 amino acids. Germline CDR1 is SGHTS and CDR2 is YDEGEE. The CDR3, as DNA: TGTGCCAGCAGCTTTTTGGCAGATGAAGCTTTCTTT. Its translation is CASSFLADEAFF.

A few counts support this clone. J is TRBJ1-3 and V is TRBV7-9; D remains ambiguous. V lost 4 bases, J lost 2 bases, and 12 bases lay in between. Germline loops: CDR1 SEHNR, CDR2 FQNEAQ (reference sequence). This CDR3 is 15 amino acids long. For the CDR3, the DNA is TGTGCCAGCAGCTCAAGACGGGGAACTGGAAACACCATATATTTT. This codes for CASSSRRGTGNTIYF.

The V gene is TRBV6-5, the J gene TRBJ2-7; D perhaps matches TRBD2 (5 bases). V shed 6 bases and J shed 4 bases, with 19 bases lying between them. The CDR3 length is 15 residues. In germline, CDR1 is MNHEY, CDR2 SVGAGI. CDR3 amino acids: CASSRVRGSGYEQYF. CDR3 DNA: TGTGCCAGCAGCAGAGTCCGGGGTTCCGGATACGAGCAGTACTTC.

The chain has TRBV20-1 and TRBJ1-5, with D perhaps matching TRBD1 (6 bases). Per the germline V gene, CDR1 is DFQATT and CDR2 is SNEGSKA (reference sequence). The V end lost 3 bases, the J end lost 1 base, and 10 bases lay between the germline ends. This CDR3 region has 14 residues. DNA of the CDR3: TGCAGTGCTAGTCCGAGGGGGAGCAATCAGCCCCAGCATTTT. Translating gives CSASPRGSNQPQHF.

V gene TRBV7-2 combines with J gene TRBJ1-6; weak D call: TRBD1 (5 bases). Germline CDR1 reads SGHTA; CDR2 reads FQGNSA. The CDR3 extends over 15 amino acids. Between the trimmed V and J ends, which lost 1 base and 14 bases, there was a span of 18 bases. Here the CDR3 DNA reads TGTGCCAGCAGCTTAGAGGGGTTCGGGGGATCGGCCCTCCACTTT. Its protein product is CASSLEGFGGSALHF.

The CDR3 bases are TGTGCCAGCAGTTTACTCGGGGGGCGAGGGACTGAAGCTTTCTTT. Translated: CASSLLGGRGTEAFF. The V and J genes are TRBV27 and TRBJ1-1; perhaps TRBD1 as D (6 bases). The CDR3 is made up of 15 amino acids. Per germline, CDR1 MNHEY and CDR2 SMNVEV (reference sequence). V was cut by 2 bases and J by 5 bases, with 15 bases left in between.

This clone appeared once. The CDR3 nucleotides are TGTGCCAGCAGTACCCTCAGGGACATGAACACTGAAGCTTTCTTT. Encoded protein: CASSTLRDMNTEAFF. The chain carries TRBV27 and TRBJ1-1; D may be TRBD1 (6 bases). The CDR3 is 15 amino acids. V was clipped by 5 bases and J by 0 bases, with 13 bases between them. Germline loops: CDR1 MNHEY, CDR2 SMNVEV (reference sequence).

The chain links TRBV7-3 to TRBJ2-7; 9 bases align to TRBD1. CDR1 is SGHTA and CDR2 is FQGTGA in the germline V gene. With 5 bases clipped from V and 5 bases from J, the junction kept 10 bases outside the gene matches. The CDR3 is 15 amino acids. The CDR3 DNA reads as TGTGCCAGCAGCCTCACCGGGACAGGGTTTGACGAGCAGTACTTC. This encodes CASSLTGTGFDEQYF. Supplemented by reference TRBV7-3 and TRBJ2-7, the full variable domain reads GAGVSQTPSNKVTEKGKYVELRCDPISGHTALYWYRQSLGQGPEFLIYFQGTGAADDSGLPNDRFFAVRPEGSVSTLKIQRTERGDSAVYLCASSLTGTGFDEQYFGPGTRLTVT.

The CDR3 spells CASSSQPTSALMDTQYF. DNA for the CDR3: TGTGCCAGCAGCTCCCAACCGACTAGCGCTCTTATGGATACGCAGTATTTT. J is TRBJ2-3 and V is TRBV5-8, with 8 bases identical to TRBD2. This CDR3 region has 17 residues. Germline V lookup: CDR1 SGHTS, CDR2 YDEGEE. Unmatched junction bases numbered 15, after V lost 3 bases and J lost 6 bases.

The genes are TRBV10-1 and TRBJ2-7, with D perhaps matching TRBD1 (5 bases). The CDR3 sequence is 15 residues long. V dropped 2 bases and J dropped 5 bases, with 16 bases sitting between them. From germline, CDR1 is WNHNN and CDR2 SYGVQD (reference sequence). The CDR3 loop reads CASSETQGPSDEQYF. In DNA, the CDR3 is TGCGCCAGCAGTGAGACGCAGGGTCCTTCCGACGAGCAGTACTTC.

This clone was recorded only once. V gene TRBV7-2 combines with J gene TRBJ1-1; the D is unclear. Trimming cost V 0 bases and J 6 bases, with 8 bases left between them. This CDR3 is built from 13 residues. The germline V gene encodes CDR1 SGHTA and CDR2 FQGNSA. The CDR3 loop is CASSLATLPEAFF. CDR3 coding DNA: TGTGCCAGCAGCTTAGCAACCCTACCTGAAGCTTTCTTT.

The chain joins TRBV7-8 to TRBJ1-1; a weak D match, TRBD1 (5 bases). Trimming removed 1 base at V and 8 bases at J, with 11 bases between. In germline, CDR1 is SGHVS, CDR2 FQNEAQ. The CDR3 is 13 amino acids. This chain's CDR3 is CASSLEVGGEAFF. The DNA of the CDR3 is TGTGCCAGCAGCTTAGAGGTGGGGGGAGAAGCTTTCTTT.

The genes are TRBV6-5 and TRBJ1-5; unclear D gene. Trimming took off 0 bases at V and 5 bases at J, with 14 bases between the two ends. This CDR3 is built from 16 residues. Germline assignment: CDR1 MNHEY and CDR2 SVGAGI. The CDR3: CASSYSAAGRHQPQHF. The CDR3 DNA reads as TGTGCCAGCAGTTACTCAGCGGCCGGCAGGCATCAGCCCCAGCATTTT.

The J gene is TRBJ2-3, the V gene TRBV7-9; maybe TRBD2 (5 bases). The V and J ends lost 4 bases and 7 bases respectively, with 24 bases between them. Germline V gene data show CDR1 as SEHNR and CDR2 as FQNEAQ (reference sequence). The length of the CDR3 is 17 residues. The CDR3 spells CASSSWTRSSVSNTQYF. The CDR3 nucleotides are TGTGCCAGCAGCTCTTGGACTCGCTCTTCTGTGTCGAATACGCAGTATTTT.

The chain combines TRBV5-1 with TRBJ1-1; 8 nucleotides line up with TRBD1. This CDR3 has 15 amino acids. Germline values: CDR1 SGHRS, CDR2 YFSETQ. The J segment lost 5 bases and the V segment lost 4 bases, leaving 10 bases of the junction unmatched. In DNA form, the CDR3 reads TGCGCCAGCAGCCTGCACGGACAGGGTTTGACTGAAGCTTTCTTT. This translates into CASSLHGQGLTEAFF.

The J gene is TRBJ1-2, the V gene TRBV14, with 9 bases that match TRBD1. Losses at the gene ends were 4 bases for V and 7 bases for J; bases not matched to a gene: 10. There are 15 residues in the CDR3. The germline CDR1 and CDR2 sequences are SGHDN and FVKESK. CDR3 in amino acids: CASSPPGQGFFGYTF. DNA of the CDR3: TGTGCCAGCAGCCCACCGGGACAGGGCTTCTTTGGCTACACCTTC.

Details on this clone: Different DNA sequences within this sample yield the same CDR3. The V gene is TRBV15, the J gene TRBJ1-1; maybe TRBD1 (5 bases). Trimming removed 2 bases at V and 1 base at J, with 5 bases between. This CDR3 contains 13 residues. Germline V gene lookup returns CDR1 LNHNV and CDR2 YYDKDF (reference sequence). The DNA of the CDR3 is TGTGCCACCAGCAGAACAGGGAACACTGAAGCTTTCTTT. Its translation is CATSRTGNTEAFF.

V and J are TRBV12-3 or TRBV12-4 and TRBJ2-7, with D tentatively TRBD2 (5 bases). The CDR3 has 13 amino acids. The V end lost 2 bases, the J end lost 6 bases, and 11 bases lay between the germline ends. CDR3 sequence: CASSLRGVGEQYF. In DNA form, the CDR3 reads TGTGCCAGCAGTTTACGGGGAGTGGGCGAGCAGTACTTC.

The chain links TRBV19 to TRBJ1-5; D is perhaps TRBD1 (5 bases). This CDR3 contains 12 residues. Between the trimmed V and J ends, which lost 1 base and 9 bases, there was a span of 7 bases. Germline CDR1 reads LNHDA; CDR2 reads SQIVND (reference sequence). This CDR3 is CASSIVQGPQHF. CDR3 nucleotides: TGTGCCAGTAGTATAGTGCAGGGGCCCCAGCATTTT.

The chain joins TRBV4-3 to TRBJ1-1; D is undetermined. V lost 5 bases, J lost 1 base, and 11 bases lay in between. The CDR3 is 14 residues long. Germline V gene sequence: CDR1 LGHNA, CDR2 YSLEER. CDR3 loop: CASSGLSPNTEAFF. CDR3 sequence (DNA): TGCGCCAGCAGCGGTCTAAGCCCGAACACTGAAGCTTTCTTT.

In this sample, this clone turned up once. This chain uses TRBV5-1 with TRBJ2-5; 10 nucleotides align to TRBD1. V was pared by 2 bases and J by 1 base, with 5 bases of the junction left unmatched. The CDR3 runs 16 residues. Germline loops: CDR1 SGHRS, CDR2 YFSETQ. CDR3 region: CASSLGGTGAQETQYF. CDR3 nucleotide sequence: TGCGCCAGCAGCTTAGGAGGGACAGGGGCCCAAGAGACCCAGTACTTC.

V gene TRBV25-1 combines with J gene TRBJ2-5; 10 bases are a match to TRBD1. Germline V lookup: CDR1 MGHDK, CDR2 SYGVNS. V dropped 3 bases and J dropped 5; count of bases not matched to a gene: 9. The CDR3 is made up of 16 amino acids. The CDR3 nucleotides read TGTGCCAGCAGTGACTTAGGGACAGGGGATGCGGAGACCCAGTACTTC. Translating gives CASSDLGTGDAETQYF.

Of note for this clone: The sample contains more than one DNA sequence encoding this CDR3. The genes are TRBV7-3 and TRBJ2-1, with TRBD1 as a possible D gene (5 bases). Trimming left V 5 bases short and J 4 bases short, with 9 bases between. CDR1 and CDR2 from the germline V gene are SGHTA and FQGTGA. This CDR3 is 13 amino acids long. The CDR3 coding sequence is TGTGCCAGCAGCCCAAAGGGGTACAATGAGCAGTTCTTC. Translating gives CASSPKGYNEQFF.

The J gene is TRBJ2-2, the V gene TRBV7-9; 7 bases align to TRBD1. The CDR3 sequence is 16 residues long. Per germline, CDR1 SEHNR and CDR2 FQNEAQ (reference sequence). The junction had 10 bases not matched to a gene; V was cut back by 5 bases and J by 4 bases. The CDR3: CASSETRGPGTGELFF. For the CDR3, the DNA is TGTGCCAGCAGCGAAACTAGGGGGCCCGGCACCGGGGAGCTGTTTTTT. The whole variable domain, filled in from reference TRBV7-9 and TRBJ2-2, reads DTGVSQNPRHKITKRGQNVTFRCDPISEHNRLYWYRQTLGQGPEFLTYFQNEAQLEKSRLLSDRFSAERPKGSFSTLEIQRTEQGDSAMYLCASSETRGPGTGELFFGEGSRLTVL.

The V and J genes are TRBV3-1 (or the pseudogene TRBV3-2) and TRBJ2-5; TRBD2 matches at 9 bases. V dropped 1 base and J dropped 5; count of bases not matched to a gene: 17. Germline V gene lookup returns CDR1 LGHDT and CDR2 YNNKEL (reference sequence). The length of the CDR3 is 19 residues. The CDR3 sequence: CASSQGSYGGGAGSETQYF. The CDR3 bases are TGTGCCAGCAGCCAAGGAAGCTACGGCGGGGGGGCCGGGAGTGAGACCCAGTACTTC.

The chain couples TRBV29-1 to TRBJ1-1, with D unclear. V lost 6 bases and J lost 4, with 9 bases in between. The germline gives CDR1 SQVTM, CDR2 ANQGSEA. The CDR3 length is 11 residues. For the CDR3, the DNA is TGCAGCGTGAGTCTCGGCACTGAAGCTTTCTTT. This translates into CSVSLGTEAFF.